By sample fraction, the clone carrying this TCR beta chain is medium-sized. Rearranged V-D-J TRB sequences were amplified with a mixed TRB-A/B primer pool. Using its own MiXCR run on the multiplex PCR reads, TCRdb lists one record per CDR3 protein. Of around 2,500 distinct CDR3 sequences listed, about half are singletons. These data are taken from a study of T cell repertoires in aging, cancer and after chemotherapy. Peripheral blood genomic DNA, not sorted cells or RNA, was the template. Germline CDR1 reads MNHEY; CDR2 reads SVGAGI. V was shortened by 8 bases and J by 6 bases, with 9 bases between the two germline ends. The CDR3 consists of 11 residues.

The TCR was taken from a human donor with a blood cancer. Sequencing was performed on blood. This rearrangement joins TRBV6-5 to TRBJ2-3; D is ambiguous. CDR3 sequence reads: CASQITDTQYF. CDR3 bases: TGTGCCAGCCAAATTACGGATACGCAGTATTTT.